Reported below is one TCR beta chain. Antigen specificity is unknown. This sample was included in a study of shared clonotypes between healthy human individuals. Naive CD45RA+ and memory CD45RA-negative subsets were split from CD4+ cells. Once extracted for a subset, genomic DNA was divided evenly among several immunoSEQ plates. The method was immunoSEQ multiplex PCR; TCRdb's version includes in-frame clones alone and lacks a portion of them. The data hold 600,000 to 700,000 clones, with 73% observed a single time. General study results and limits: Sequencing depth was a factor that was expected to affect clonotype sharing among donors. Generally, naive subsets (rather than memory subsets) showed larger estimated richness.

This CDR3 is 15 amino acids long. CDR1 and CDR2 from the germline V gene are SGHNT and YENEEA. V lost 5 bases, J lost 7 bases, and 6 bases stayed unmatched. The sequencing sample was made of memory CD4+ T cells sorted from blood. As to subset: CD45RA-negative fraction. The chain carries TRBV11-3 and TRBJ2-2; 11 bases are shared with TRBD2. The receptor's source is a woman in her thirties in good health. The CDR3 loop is CASSQTSGRDGELFF. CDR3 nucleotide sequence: TGTGCCAGCAGCCAAACTAGCGGGAGAGACGGGGAGCTGTTTTTT.